Listed below are T cell receptor beta chains from one sample, sequenced in a study of T-cell memory formation after mild COVID-19. In TCRdb, the 5' RACE reads were re-called with MiXCR into one record per CDR3 protein. The sample lists roughly 200,000 distinct CDR3 sequences, 15% to 20% occurring once. The source material was PBMCs or a T cell subset sorted from them (not recorded which). The receptors were gathered from an adult woman who had mild COVID-19 (a few samples of this study predate the infection). Cell type and time point are not known. Each CDR3 is given with its conserved first and last residue. Each record gives: J gene, D gene, clone size, V gene, CDR3 protein, CDR3 DNA. A D gene is named only where the DNA matches it firmly. Size is omitted from some rows. Given values are once, few, many or a class for expanded clones.

j_gene: TRBJ2-1
d_gene: TRBD2
abundance: many
v_gene: TRBV6-5
CDR3aa: CASSRDRTGGTSGATREQFF
CDR3nt: TGTGCCAGCAGCCGAGACAGAACGGGAGGGACTAGCGGAGCTACCCGTGAGCAGTTCTTC

j_gene: TRBJ2-5
d_gene: TRBD2
abundance: few
v_gene: TRBV15
CDR3aa: CATSRSSGAAGETQYF
CDR3nt: TGTGCCACCAGCAGATCTAGCGGGGCGGCAGGGGAGACCCAGTACTTC

j_gene: TRBJ2-5
d_gene: TRBD2
abundance: few
v_gene: TRBV12-3/TRBV12-4
CDR3aa: CASSFDLAGGQETQYF
CDR3nt: TGTGCCAGCAGTTTTGATCTAGCGGGGGGCCAAGAGACCCAGTACTTC

j_gene: TRBJ2-7
d_gene: NA
abundance: few
v_gene: TRBV4-3
CDR3aa: CASSQDNGAYEQYF
CDR3nt: TGCGCCAGCAGCCAAGATAACGGAGCCTACGAGCAGTACTTC

j_gene: TRBJ1-2
d_gene: NA
abundance: few
v_gene: TRBV5-1
CDR3aa: CASSPQGDYGYTF
CDR3nt: TGCGCCAGCAGCCCCCAGGGAGACTATGGCTACACCTTC

j_gene: TRBJ2-2
d_gene: NA
abundance: NA
v_gene: TRBV18
CDR3aa: CASSPFLDSANTGELFF
CDR3nt: TGTGCCAGCTCACCGTTTTTGGACAGTGCGAACACCGGGGAGCTGTTTTTT

j_gene: TRBJ2-1
d_gene: TRBD1
abundance: NA
v_gene: TRBV7-8
CDR3aa: CASSPPGTVTRREQFF
CDR3nt: TGTGCCAGCAGCCCCCCCGGGACAGTCACAAGGAGGGAGCAGTTCTTC

j_gene: TRBJ2-3
d_gene: NA
abundance: many
v_gene: TRBV5-5
CDR3aa: CASSSLLDTQYF
CDR3nt: TGTGCCAGCAGCTCCTTATTAGATACGCAGTATTTT

j_gene: TRBJ1-2
d_gene: NA
abundance: many
v_gene: TRBV3-1
CDR3aa: CASSQDYGYTF
CDR3nt: TGTGCCAGCAGCCAAGACTATGGCTACACCTTC

j_gene: TRBJ1-6
d_gene: TRBD1
abundance: NA
v_gene: TRBV7-9
CDR3aa: CASSSDRGRVNSPLHF
CDR3nt: TGTGCCAGCAGCTCCGACAGGGGGCGAGTCAATTCACCCCTCCACTTT

j_gene: TRBJ1-1
d_gene: TRBD1
abundance: few
v_gene: TRBV7-8
CDR3aa: CASSSNRGRTEAFF
CDR3nt: TGTGCCAGCAGCTCTAACAGGGGGCGAACTGAAGCTTTCTTT

j_gene: TRBJ1-4
d_gene: NA
abundance: NA
v_gene: TRBV6-5
CDR3aa: CASSQPGLDEKLFF
CDR3nt: TGTGCCAGCAGTCAACCGGGACTGGATGAAAAACTGTTTTTT

j_gene: TRBJ2-5
d_gene: TRBD2
abundance: NA
v_gene: TRBV20-1
CDR3aa: CSARLGTSGGQETQYF
CDR3nt: TGCAGTGCTAGACTTGGGACTAGCGGGGGCCAAGAGACCCAGTACTTC

j_gene: TRBJ2-1
d_gene: TRBD2
abundance: many
v_gene: TRBV6-5
CDR3aa: CASSYGSGSPYNEQFF
CDR3nt: TGTGCCAGCAGTTACGGCAGCGGGAGTCCCTACAATGAGCAGTTCTTC

j_gene: TRBJ1-2
d_gene: NA
abundance: few
v_gene: TRBV2
CDR3aa: CASTSGQGNYGYTF
CDR3nt: TGTGCCAGCACCTCAGGTCAGGGGAACTATGGCTACACCTTC

j_gene: TRBJ2-7
d_gene: NA
abundance: NA
v_gene: TRBV12-3/TRBV12-4
CDR3aa: CASSSARTYEQYF
CDR3nt: TGTGCCAGCAGTTCGGCCAGAACCTACGAGCAGTACTTC

j_gene: TRBJ2-7
d_gene: TRBD2
abundance: few
v_gene: TRBV15
CDR3aa: CATSRAGGESYEQYF
CDR3nt: TGTGCCACCAGCAGAGCGGGAGGGGAGTCCTACGAGCAGTACTTC

j_gene: TRBJ1-2
d_gene: NA
abundance: NA
v_gene: TRBV18
CDR3aa: CASSPNRDKGYTF
CDR3nt: TGTGCCAGCTCACCCAACCGGGACAAAGGCTACACCTTC

j_gene: TRBJ2-3
d_gene: TRBD2
abundance: few
v_gene: TRBV9
CDR3aa: CASSVGTSGRTDTQYF
CDR3nt: TGTGCCAGCAGCGTAGGGACTAGCGGGAGGACAGATACGCAGTATTTT

j_gene: TRBJ2-5
d_gene: TRBD2
abundance: NA
v_gene: TRBV5-1
CDR3aa: CASSLAGRTEETQYF
CDR3nt: TGCGCCAGCAGCTTGGCCGGGAGGACTGAAGAGACCCAGTACTTC

j_gene: TRBJ2-1
d_gene: TRBD1
abundance: few
v_gene: TRBV2
CDR3aa: CASRGRTGGYNEQFF
CDR3nt: TGTGCCAGCAGGGGGAGGACAGGGGGCTACAATGAGCAGTTCTTC

j_gene: TRBJ2-3
d_gene: TRBD2
abundance: NA
v_gene: TRBV5-1
CDR3aa: CASSFRPEGSRLAKTDTQYF
CDR3nt: TGCGCCAGCAGCTTCCGACCTGAAGGATCCCGACTAGCGAAAACAGATACGCAGTATTTT

j_gene: TRBJ2-1
d_gene: TRBD2
abundance: NA
v_gene: TRBV24-1
CDR3aa: CATSEGLAISYNEQFF
CDR3nt: TGTGCCACCAGTGAAGGACTAGCTATTTCCTACAATGAGCAGTTCTTC

j_gene: TRBJ2-7
d_gene: NA
abundance: NA
v_gene: TRBV15
CDR3aa: CATSPIRDSEQYF
CDR3nt: TGTGCCACCAGCCCTATAAGGGATTCGGAGCAGTACTTC

j_gene: TRBJ2-1
d_gene: NA
abundance: few
v_gene: TRBV5-1
CDR3aa: CASRDGQSYNEQFF
CDR3nt: TGCGCCAGCAGGGACGGACAGTCCTACAATGAGCAGTTCTTC

j_gene: TRBJ1-6
d_gene: NA
abundance: NA
v_gene: TRBV10-3
CDR3aa: CAISDGVSSYNSPLHF
CDR3nt: TGTGCCATCAGTGACGGGGTTTCCTCCTATAATTCACCCCTCCACTTT

j_gene: TRBJ2-2
d_gene: NA
abundance: NA
v_gene: TRBV29-1
CDR3aa: CSATGYSGELFF
CDR3nt: TGCAGCGCCACAGGGTATTCCGGGGAGCTGTTTTTT

j_gene: TRBJ1-2
d_gene: NA
abundance: once
v_gene: TRBV6-5
CDR3aa: CASSLDRSYGYTF
CDR3nt: TGTGCCAGCAGTCTAGACCGGTCCTATGGCTACACCTTC

j_gene: TRBJ2-6
d_gene: NA
abundance: few
v_gene: TRBV18
CDR3aa: CASSPGASGANVLTF
CDR3nt: TGTGCCAGCTCACCGGGGGCCTCTGGGGCCAACGTCCTGACTTTC

j_gene: TRBJ2-7
d_gene: NA
abundance: many
v_gene: TRBV7-9
CDR3aa: CASSLGHQNIGAYEQYF
CDR3nt: TGTGCCAGCAGCTTAGGGCACCAGAATATTGGAGCCTACGAGCAGTACTTC

j_gene: TRBJ2-1
d_gene: TRBD2
abundance: few
v_gene: TRBV7-8
CDR3aa: CASSSTSGVNNEQFF
CDR3nt: TGTGCCAGCAGCTCGACTAGCGGGGTAAACAATGAGCAGTTCTTC

j_gene: TRBJ1-5
d_gene: NA
abundance: NA
v_gene: TRBV12-3/TRBV12-4
CDR3aa: CASSPDGGGHNQPQHF
CDR3nt: TGTGCCAGCAGTCCTGATGGGGGAGGGCACAATCAGCCCCAGCATTTT

j_gene: TRBJ2-2
d_gene: TRBD1
abundance: many
v_gene: TRBV7-6
CDR3aa: CASSPGTGGLTGELFF
CDR3nt: TGTGCCAGCAGCCCAGGGACAGGGGGCCTTACCGGGGAGCTGTTTTTT

j_gene: TRBJ2-3
d_gene: NA
abundance: NA
v_gene: TRBV12-3/TRBV12-4
CDR3aa: CASRPPLASTDTQYF
CDR3nt: TGTGCCAGCAGACCCCCCTTAGCTAGCACAGATACGCAGTATTTT